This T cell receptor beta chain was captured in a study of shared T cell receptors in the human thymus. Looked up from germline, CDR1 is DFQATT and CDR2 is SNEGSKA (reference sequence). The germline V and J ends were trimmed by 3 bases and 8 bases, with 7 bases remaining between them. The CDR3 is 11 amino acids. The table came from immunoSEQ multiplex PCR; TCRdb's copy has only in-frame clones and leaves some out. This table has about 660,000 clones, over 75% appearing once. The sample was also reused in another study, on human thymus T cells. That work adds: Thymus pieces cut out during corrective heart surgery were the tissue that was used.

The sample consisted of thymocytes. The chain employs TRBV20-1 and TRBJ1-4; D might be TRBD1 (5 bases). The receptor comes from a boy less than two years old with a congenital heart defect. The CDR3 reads CSARGGEKLFF. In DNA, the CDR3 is TGCAGTGCTAGGGGGGGAGAAAAACTGTTTTTT.